The clone carrying this T cell receptor (beta chain) was observed a few times. Its specificity is unknown. Samples with a second dose at about 4 or about 12 weeks were pooled together. V was pared by 0 bases and J by 4 bases, with 12 bases between. Germline CDR1 and CDR2: WNHNN and SYGVQD (reference sequence). The CDR3 has 15 amino acids. The data stem from a study of T cell responses to AZD1222 COVID-19 vaccine. Study-level results: Baseline antibody screening turned up just six seropositive AZD1222 recipients. Spike-specific TCR depth and breadth grew after two AZD1222 doses. A mostly white British donor set with more females was recruited, and clonal diversity was possibly underestimated.

Using immunoSEQ multiplex PCR, the repertoire was profiled, and TCRdb retains in-frame clones only, with some absent. This sample has fewer than 180,000 clones; around 90% occur once, and the top ten carry roughly 3.4%. The V and J genes are TRBV10-1 and TRBJ1-1, with TRBD1 as a possible D gene (6 bases). The sequences come from peripheral blood, collected 28 days after the second AZD1222 dose. The source of this sequence is an adult who received the AZD1222 COVID-19 vaccine. Here the CDR3 reads CASSESRGGFTEAFF. CDR3 in DNA: TGCGCCAGCAGTGAGTCGAGAGGGGGGTTCACTGAAGCTTTCTTT.